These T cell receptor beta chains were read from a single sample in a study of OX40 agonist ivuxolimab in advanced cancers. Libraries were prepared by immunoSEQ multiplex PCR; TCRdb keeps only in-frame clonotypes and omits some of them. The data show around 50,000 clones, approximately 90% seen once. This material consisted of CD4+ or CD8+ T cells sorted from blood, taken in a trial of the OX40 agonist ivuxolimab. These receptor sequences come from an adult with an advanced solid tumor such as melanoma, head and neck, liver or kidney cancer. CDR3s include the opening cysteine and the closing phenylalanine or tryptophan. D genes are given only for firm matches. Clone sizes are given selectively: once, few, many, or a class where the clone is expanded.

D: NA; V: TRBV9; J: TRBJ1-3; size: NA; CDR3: CASSGPPTFPGNTIYF; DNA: TGTGCCAGCAGCGGCCCTCCAACCTTCCCTGGAAACACCATATATTTT
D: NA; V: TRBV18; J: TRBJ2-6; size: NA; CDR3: CASSGGLSGANVLTF; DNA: TGTGCCAGCTCAGGAGGACTCTCGGGGGCCAACGTCCTGACTTTC
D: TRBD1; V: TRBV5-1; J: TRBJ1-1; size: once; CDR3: CASSIDGTGSTEAFF; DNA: TGCGCCAGCAGCATTGACGGGACAGGGTCCACTGAAGCTTTCTTT
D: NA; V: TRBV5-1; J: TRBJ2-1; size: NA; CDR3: CASSRGLDNEQFF; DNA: TGCGCCAGCAGCCGGGGACTCGACAATGAGCAGTTCTTC
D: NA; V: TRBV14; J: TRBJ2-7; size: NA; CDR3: CASSQLQGTKSYEQYF; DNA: TGTGCCAGCAGCCAGTTACAGGGCACAAAGAGCTACGAGCAGTACTTC
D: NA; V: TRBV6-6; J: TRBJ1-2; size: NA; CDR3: CASRRDPLYGYTF; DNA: TGTGCCAGCAGGCGGGACCCCCTCTATGGCTACACCTTC
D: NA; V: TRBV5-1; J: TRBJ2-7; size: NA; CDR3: CASSLERIGFSYEQYF; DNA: TGCGCCAGCAGCTTGGAACGTATAGGCTTCTCCTACGAGCAGTACTTC
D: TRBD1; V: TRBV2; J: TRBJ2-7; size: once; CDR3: CASSGQGVPYEQYF; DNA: TGTGCCAGCAGTGGACAGGGAGTCCCCTACGAGCAGTACTTC
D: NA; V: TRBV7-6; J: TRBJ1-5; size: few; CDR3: CASSRQPSNQPQHF; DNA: TGTGCCAGCAGCAGACAGCCTAGCAATCAGCCCCAGCATTTT
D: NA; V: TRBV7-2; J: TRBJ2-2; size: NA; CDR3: CASSLNSGELFF; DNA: TGTGCCAGCAGCTTAAACAGTGGGGAGCTGTTTTTT
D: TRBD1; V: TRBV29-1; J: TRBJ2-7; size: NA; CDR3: CSVVKRTGSYEQYF; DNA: TGCAGCGTTGTCAAGAGGACAGGATCCTACGAGCAGTACTTC
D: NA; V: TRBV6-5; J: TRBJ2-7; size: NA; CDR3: CASSYGPAISYEQYF; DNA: TGTGCCAGCAGTTACGGCCCCGCCATCTCCTACGAGCAGTACTTC
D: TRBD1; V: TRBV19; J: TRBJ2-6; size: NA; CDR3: CASSVGQNSGANVLTF; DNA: TGTGCCAGTAGTGTGGGACAGAATTCTGGGGCCAACGTCCTGACTTTC
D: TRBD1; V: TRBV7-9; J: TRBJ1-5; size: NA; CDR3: CASSPGTGGEQPQHF; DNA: TGTGCCAGCAGCCCCGGGACAGGGGGCGAGCAGCCCCAGCATTTT
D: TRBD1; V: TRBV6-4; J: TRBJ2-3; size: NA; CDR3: CASRGQDSTDAQYF; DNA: TGTGCCAGCCGCGGACAGGATAGCACAGATGCGCAGTATTTT
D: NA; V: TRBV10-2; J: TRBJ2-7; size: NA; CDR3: CASRVTVDSYEQYF; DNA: TGCGCCAGCAGAGTGACGGTTGACTCCTACGAGCAGTACTTC
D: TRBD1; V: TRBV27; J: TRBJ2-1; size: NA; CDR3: CASTLRGTGASRGPYNEQFF; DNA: TGTGCCAGCACCCTCCGGGGGACAGGGGCTTCCAGGGGTCCCTACAATGAGCAGTTCTTC
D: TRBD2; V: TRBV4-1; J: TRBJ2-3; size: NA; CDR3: CASSKRTSGDNTQYF; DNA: TGCGCCAGCAGCAAACGGACTAGCGGGGACAATACGCAGTATTTT
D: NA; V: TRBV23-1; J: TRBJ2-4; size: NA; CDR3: CAVGAWDIQYF; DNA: TGCGCCGTGGGGGCCTGGGACATTCAGTACTTC
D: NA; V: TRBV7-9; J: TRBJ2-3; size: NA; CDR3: CASSPYGRTDTQYF; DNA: TGTGCCAGCAGCCCGTATGGGCGAACAGATACGCAGTATTTT
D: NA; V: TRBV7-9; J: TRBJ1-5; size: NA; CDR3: CASSVSLGEPQHF; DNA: TGTGCCAGCAGCGTATCCCTGGGAGAGCCCCAGCATTTT
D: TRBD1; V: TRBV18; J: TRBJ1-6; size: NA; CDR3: CASSPETGLFSPLHF; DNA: TGTGCCAGCTCACCAGAGACAGGGTTATTTTCACCCCTCCACTTT
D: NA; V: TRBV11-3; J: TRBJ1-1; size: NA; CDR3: CASSQGHRNTEAFF; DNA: TGTGCCAGCAGCCAGGGACACCGAAACACTGAAGCTTTCTTT
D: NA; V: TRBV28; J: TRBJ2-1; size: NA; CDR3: CASSLVPSKVNEQFF; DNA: TGTGCCAGCAGTTTAGTGCCCAGCAAAGTAAATGAGCAGTTCTTC
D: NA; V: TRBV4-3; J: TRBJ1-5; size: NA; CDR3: CASSQEQGPSQPQHF; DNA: TGCGCCAGCAGCCAAGAACAGGGACCCTCACAGCCCCAGCATTTT
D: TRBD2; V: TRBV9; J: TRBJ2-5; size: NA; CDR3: CASSVVPGGGRETQYF; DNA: TGTGCCAGCAGCGTAGTCCCCGGGGGAGGGCGGGAGACCCAGTACTTC
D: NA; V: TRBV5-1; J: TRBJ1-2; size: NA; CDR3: CASRPQGGLNYGYTF; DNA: TGCGCCAGCAGACCACAAGGAGGGCTGAACTATGGCTACACCTTC
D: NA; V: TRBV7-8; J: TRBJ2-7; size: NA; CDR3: CASSLAWGRVNEQYF; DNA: TGTGCCAGCAGCTTAGCGTGGGGCAGGGTAAACGAGCAGTACTTC
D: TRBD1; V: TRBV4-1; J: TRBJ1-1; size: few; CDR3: CASSPRQGGTEAFF; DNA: TGCGCCAGCAGCCCTCGACAGGGAGGAACTGAAGCTTTCTTT
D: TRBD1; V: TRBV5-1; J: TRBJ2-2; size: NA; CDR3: CASSPEGAGELFF; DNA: TGCGCCAGCAGCCCCGAGGGGGCAGGGGAGCTGTTTTTT
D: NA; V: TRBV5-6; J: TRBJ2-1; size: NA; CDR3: CASSGPVEVTNNEQFF; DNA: TGTGCCAGCAGCGGCCCGGTCGAGGTGACTAACAATGAGCAGTTCTTC
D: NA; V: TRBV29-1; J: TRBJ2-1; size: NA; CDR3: CSVLRSTVSFLNEQFF; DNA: TGCAGCGTTTTACGGTCCACGGTCTCCTTCCTCAATGAGCAGTTCTTC
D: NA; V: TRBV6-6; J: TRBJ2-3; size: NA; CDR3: CASSFPRPGTDTQYF; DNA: TGTGCCAGCAGTTTTCCCCGTCCCGGCACAGATACGCAGTATTTT